Each of the 25 T cell receptor beta chains below was sequenced from the same sample in a study of blood T cells in healthy people across ages. A second PCR of about 6 to 12 cycles used a sample-barcoded 5' primer and a J-beta primer mix. MiXCR was run by TCRdb on the 5' RACE reads, yielding one entry per CDR3 protein. The table lists over 950,000 distinct CDR3 sequences, about 53% of them singletons. The sequencing input was blood. The receptors stem from a woman aged 55-70 years in good health.

This clonotype was seen at least ten times. This chain links TRBV20-1 with TRBJ2-7, with a weak D call TRBD2 (5 bases). The V and J ends lost 7 bases and 2 bases respectively, with 15 bases between them. The germline V gene encodes CDR1 DFQATT and CDR2 SNEGSKA (reference sequence). The CDR3 is 13 residues long. DNA for the CDR3: TGCAGTGTTCCCAACGGGGTGACCTACGAGCAGTACTTC. Its protein is CSVPNGVTYEQYF.

The chain joins TRBV3-1 to TRBJ2-1; TRBD2 agrees at 10 bases. The CDR3 sequence is 18 residues long. Germline V gives CDR1 LGHDT, CDR2 YNNKEL (reference sequence). J gave up 1 base and V 4 bases, and 10 bases lay outside the gene matches. The CDR3 sequence is CASSPPGTSDVSYNEQFF. CDR3 in DNA: TGTGCCAGCAGCCCCCCCGGGACTAGCGATGTTTCCTACAATGAGCAGTTCTTC.

The J gene is TRBJ2-4, the V gene TRBV10-3; weak D call: TRBD2 (5 bases). Germline CDR1 reads ENHRY; CDR2 reads SYGVKD. This CDR3 is built from 13 residues. Trimming took off 6 bases at V and 13 bases at J, with 19 bases between the two ends. Here the CDR3 DNA reads TGTGCCATCAGCAAGCCGGATGGACTTCAGCAGTACTTC. As protein: CAISKPDGLQQYF.

The chain joins TRBV4-2 to TRBJ1-5; D gene ambiguous. CDR3 length equals 15 residues. In germline, CDR1 is LGHNA, CDR2 YNFKEQ. Trimming took off 0 bases at V and 4 bases at J, with 10 bases between the two ends. Written as DNA, the CDR3 is TGTGCCAGCAGCCAAGACGGGCAGCCTAATCAGCCCCAGCATTTT. Translating gives CASSQDGQPNQPQHF.

The rearrangement joins TRBV20-1 to TRBJ2-1, with D tentatively TRBD2 (6 bases). This CDR3 region has 17 residues. CDR1 and CDR2 from the germline V gene are DFQATT and SNEGSKA (reference sequence). V lost 0 bases, J lost 1 base, and 16 bases lay in between. For the CDR3, the DNA is TGCAGTGCTAGAGATCTTTGGGGAGGTAGTTCCTACAATGAGCAGTTCTTC. Translation: CSARDLWGGSSYNEQFF.

The genes are TRBV28 and TRBJ2-1; perhaps TRBD1 as D (6 bases). This CDR3 contains 13 residues. Trimming cost V 3 bases and J 5 bases, with 8 bases left between them. CDR1 and CDR2 (germline): MDHEN, SYDVKM. For the CDR3, the DNA is TGTGCCAGCAGTTTCAGGGACAACAATGAGCAGTTCTTC. It yields the protein CASSFRDNNEQFF.

The count of this clonotype is one. V gene TRBV4-1 combines with J gene TRBJ2-5; weak D call: TRBD2 (5 bases). The J call may be faulty, since TRBJ2-7 better matches the DNA end. The CDR3 extends over 15 amino acids. Germline V gives CDR1 MGHRA, CDR2 YSYEKL. DNA for the CDR3: TGCGCCAGCAGCCAAGATACCCGCGGGTTCTACGAGCAGTACTTC. This gives the protein CASSQDTRGFYEQYF.

V is TRBV29-1 and J is TRBJ2-5; D uncertain. CDR3 length: 11 residues. Germline assignment: CDR1 SQVTM and CDR2 ANQGSEA. The CDR3 coding sequence is TGCAGTGCTGGACCTCAAGAGACCCAGTACTTC. Its protein product is CSAGPQETQYF.

V usage is TRBV28 and J usage is TRBJ1-5; 7 nucleotides align to TRBD1. Germline V CDR1 and CDR2: MDHEN, SYDVKM. This CDR3 spans 13 amino acids. Trimming at V came to 6 bases and at J to 9 bases, leaving 8 bases not matched to a gene. CDR3: CASREQGPTPQHF. The CDR3 coding sequence is TGTGCCAGCAGGGAACAGGGGCCCACGCCCCAGCATTTT.

CDR3 in amino acids: CASSNPRQGAKETQYF. The CDR3, as DNA: TGTGCCAGCAGTAACCCCCGACAGGGGGCAAAAGAGACCCAGTACTTC. The V and J genes are TRBV12-3 or TRBV12-4 and TRBJ2-7, with 10 nucleotides matching TRBD1. The J call is uncertain, as TRBJ2-5 better fits the DNA end. The CDR3 has 16 residues.

The V and J genes are TRBV11-3 and TRBJ1-2; no clear D gene. This CDR3 region has 13 residues. V lost 8 bases to trimming and J lost 3 bases, with 13 bases between them. CDR1 SGHNT and CDR2 YENEEA come from the germline V gene. The CDR3: CASGKQSHYGYTF. CDR3 DNA sequence: TGTGCCAGCGGGAAACAGAGCCACTATGGCTACACCTTC. The full variable domain, in which reference TRBV11-3 and TRBJ1-2 provide the parts outside the CDR3, is EAGVVQSPRYKIIEKKQPVAFWCNPISGHNTLYWYLQNLGQGPELLIRYENEEAVDDSQLPKDRFSAERLKGVDSTLKIQPAELGDSAVYLCASGKQSHYGYTFGSGTRLTVV.

The rearrangement joins TRBV7-6 to TRBJ2-3; a weak D match, TRBD1 (6 bases). Trimming left V 6 bases short and J 9 bases short, with 13 bases between. In germline, CDR1 is SGHVS, CDR2 FNYEAQ. The CDR3 is 12 residues long. The CDR3 sequence is CASSPGTTTQYF. CDR3 DNA sequence: TGTGCCAGCAGTCCCGGGACAACCACGCAGTATTTT.

This clonotype was picked up a small number of times. The chain's CDR3 is CASSFPPFGYNEQFF. The CDR3 DNA is TGTGCCAGCAGTTTTCCCCCCTTTGGCTACAATGAGCAGTTCTTC. J is TRBJ2-1 and V is TRBV12-3 or TRBV12-4, with unresolved D. This CDR3 is built from 15 residues. V dropped 3 bases and J dropped 3 bases, with 12 bases sitting between them.

V gene TRBV20-1 combines with J gene TRBJ2-5; no firm D call. The germline CDR1 and CDR2 sequences are DFQATT and SNEGSKA (reference sequence). V was shortened by 0 bases and J by 3 bases, with 14 bases between the two germline ends. The CDR3 contains 15 residues. The CDR3 nucleotides are TGCAGTGCTAGAGAGGTCACAGACCTTAAAGAGACCCAGTACTTC. It yields the protein CSAREVTDLKETQYF.

The chain uses TRBV18 and TRBJ2-6; D is unclear. CDR3 length: 16 residues. The V gene's germline CDR1 is KGHSH and CDR2 LQKENI. V was trimmed by 1 base and J by 0 bases, leaving 7 bases between them. CDR3 amino acids: CASSPLSLSGANVLTF. CDR3 sequence (DNA): TGTGCCAGCTCACCACTCTCACTCTCTGGGGCCAACGTCCTGACTTTC.

This clonotype turned up a few times. This chain connects TRBV7-2 to TRBJ2-1; perhaps TRBD2 as D (6 bases). The germline gives CDR1 SGHTA, CDR2 FQGNSA. The CDR3 has 14 residues. V lost 2 bases to trimming and J lost 3 bases, with 8 bases between them. The CDR3 DNA follows: TGTGCCAGCAGCTTACCGCGGGACTACAATGAGCAGTTCTTC. This translates into CASSLPRDYNEQFF.

V usage is TRBV2 and J usage is TRBJ2-3; no firm D call. The germline V and J ends were trimmed by 9 bases and 8 bases, with 9 bases remaining between them. CDR3 length: 10 amino acids. Germline V CDR1 and CDR2: SNHLY, FYNNEI. CDR3 region: CASGLATQYF. DNA of the CDR3: TGTGCCAGTGGATTGGCTACGCAGTATTTT.

The chain is built from TRBV28 and TRBJ2-3; 7 bases are a match to TRBD2. Per the germline V gene, CDR1 is MDHEN and CDR2 is SYDVKM. The CDR3 is 15 amino acids. The V and J ends lost 2 bases and 6 bases, in that order; junction bases with no gene match: 8. The DNA for the CDR3 is TGTGCCAGCAGTTTAGCGGCTAGCGGTTGGGATACGCAGTATTTT. Translating gives CASSLAASGWDTQYF.

This chain uses TRBV15 with TRBJ2-1; D unresolved. The ends were cut back, 2 bases at V and 8 bases at J, with 13 bases in the middle. This CDR3 region has 14 residues. The V gene's germline CDR1 is LNHNV and CDR2 YYDKDF (reference sequence). The CDR3 is CATSRTPNGDEQFF. CDR3 bases: TGTGCCACCAGCAGAACTCCCAATGGGGATGAGCAGTTCTTC.

This clonotype was recorded a few times. The chain couples TRBV4-1 to TRBJ2-7; D may be TRBD1 (6 bases). The CDR3 runs to 16 residues. V shed 0 bases and J shed 0 bases, with 12 bases lying between them. Germline V gene sequence: CDR1 MGHRA, CDR2 YSYEKL. CDR3 nucleotides: TGCGCCAGCAGCCAAGATCCAGGGGCCCCCTCCTACGAGCAGTACTTC. This encodes CASSQDPGAPSYEQYF.

V usage is TRBV25-1 and J usage is TRBJ2-7, with D possibly TRBD1 on 5 matching bases. The end of the DNA aligns better with TRBJ2-5, so the J call may be wrong. The germline V gene has CDR1 MGHDK and CDR2 SYGVNS. This CDR3 is 14 amino acids long. The DNA of the CDR3 is TGTGCCAGCAGTGAACCGTCCAGGGCGGAGACCCAGTACTTC. Protein sequence: CASSEPSRAETQYF.

The gene calls are TRBV29-1 and TRBJ1-3; D is perhaps TRBD1 (5 bases). The CDR3 covers 13 residues. With 7 bases removed from V and 4 bases from J, the gap between germline ends came to 14 bases. CDR1 and CDR2 (germline): SQVTM, ANQGSEA. The CDR3 sequence: CSAGGGGGNTIYF. For the CDR3, the DNA is TGCAGCGCTGGCGGGGGGGGAGGAAACACCATATATTTT.

This clonotype has just a few counts. The V and J genes are TRBV12-3 or TRBV12-4 and TRBJ2-7; 8 nucleotides match TRBD1. The CDR3 sequence is 13 residues long. V shed 9 bases and J 3 bases; nucleotides not matched to a gene: 7. CDR3 loop: CASGDRLNYEQYF. The CDR3 nucleotides read TGTGCCAGTGGGGACAGGTTGAACTACGAGCAGTACTTC.

In its sample, this clonotype was seen a few times. V and J are TRBV29-1 and TRBJ2-7, with TRBD2 matching over 8 bases. With V trimmed by 7 bases and J by 7 bases, 12 bases remained unmatched. CDR3 length: 13 amino acids. The germline CDR1 and CDR2 sequences are SQVTM and ANQGSEA. As DNA, the CDR3 is TGCAGCGCCGAGCCCCAGGGACTAGGGGAGCAGTACTTC. It specifies CSAEPQGLGEQYF.

This clonotype appeared a few times. The rearrangement joins TRBV12-3 or TRBV12-4 to TRBJ2-4, with 8 bases aligning to TRBD1. Trimming cost V 5 bases and J 2 bases; bases outside gene matches: 8. There are 16 residues in the CDR3. In nucleotides, the CDR3 is TGTGCCAGCAGTCATGACAGGGGTGGGTCCAAAAACATTCAGTACTTC. Its protein is CASSHDRGGSKNIQYF.